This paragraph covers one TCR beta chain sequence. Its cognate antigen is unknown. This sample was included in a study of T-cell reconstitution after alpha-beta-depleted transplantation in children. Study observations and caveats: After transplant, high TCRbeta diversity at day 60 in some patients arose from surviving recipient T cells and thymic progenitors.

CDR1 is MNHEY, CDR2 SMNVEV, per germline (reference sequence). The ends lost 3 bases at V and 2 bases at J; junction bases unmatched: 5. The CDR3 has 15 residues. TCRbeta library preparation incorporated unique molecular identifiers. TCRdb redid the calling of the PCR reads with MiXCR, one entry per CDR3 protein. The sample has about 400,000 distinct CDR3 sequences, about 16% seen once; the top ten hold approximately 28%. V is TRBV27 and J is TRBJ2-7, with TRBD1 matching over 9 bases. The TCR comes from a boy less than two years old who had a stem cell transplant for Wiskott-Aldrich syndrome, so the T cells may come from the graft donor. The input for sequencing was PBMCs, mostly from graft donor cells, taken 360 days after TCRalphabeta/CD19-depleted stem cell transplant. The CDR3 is CASSFGQGWAYEQYF. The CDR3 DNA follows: TGTGCCAGCAGTTTTGGACAGGGGTGGGCCTACGAGCAGTACTTC.